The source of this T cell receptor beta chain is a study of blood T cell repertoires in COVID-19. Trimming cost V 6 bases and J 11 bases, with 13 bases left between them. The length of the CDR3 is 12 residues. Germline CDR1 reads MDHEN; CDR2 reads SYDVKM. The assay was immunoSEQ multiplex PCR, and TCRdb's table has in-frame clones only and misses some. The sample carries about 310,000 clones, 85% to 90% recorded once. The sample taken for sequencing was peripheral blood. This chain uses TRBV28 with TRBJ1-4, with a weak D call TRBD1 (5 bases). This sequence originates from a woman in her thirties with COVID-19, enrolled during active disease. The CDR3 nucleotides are TGTGCCAGCAGGCAGGGAAAGGACAAACTGTTTTTT. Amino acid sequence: CASRQGKDKLFF.